Sequencing of this T cell receptor (beta chain) was carried out in a study of blood T cell repertoires in COVID-19 (TCRdb year 2020). In terms of the full investigation: The collaborator samples originated in the United States, Italy and Spain and spanned the acute and convalescent phases of COVID-19. The material from the prospective study consisted of cDNA or gDNA derived from T cells, B-cell-depleted T cells, or PBMCs. Deeply sampled blood TCRbeta repertoires from subjects exposed to, actively infected with, or recovered from COVID-19 were included in the dataset. The repertoires were made available in a free public database intended to serve as a resource for research on the immune response to SARS-CoV-2. Samples came from the ongoing ImmuneRACE study (first 160 participants) plus 1,254 subjects from 6 global collaborators. The sample metadata nearly always contained a de-identified subject ID, COVID-19 status, age in years and sex. Where available, HLA class I and class II types were taken from metadata supplied by the sample provider and were not determined by assay-based typing.

TCRbeta CDR3 regions were amplified from genomic DNA by means of the immunoSEQ Assay, a bias-controlled multiplex PCR. The published analysis was carried out like this. Within the assay, amplification of reference gene primers was used to estimate how many nucleated cells each sample contained. To quantify the absolute abundance of each unique TCRbeta CDR3 rearrangement, sequence reads were collapsed and filtered. For each sample, productive Simpson clonality was calculated as the square root of Simpson's diversity index over productive rearrangements. Entries here come from immuneACCESS through TCRdb and include only in-frame sequences with V and J called. Some clones fail to appear in such tables; in the studies checked, an unresolved V gene covers under half of the shortfall, and the cause of the remainder is unknown. Clone size and the V and J calls come from that table; the DNA yielded D and trimming. Recorded for this sample are roughly 180,000 clones; about four fifths of them occurred a single time. Of the sample, 8.1% is held by the ten largest clones.

At one collaborating source in Seattle, patients were enrolled during active infection and were followed longitudinally through the course of disease. Each collaborating institution followed its own protocols to collect whole blood in K2EDTA tubes. For TCRbeta analysis, collaborators shipped samples in one of three forms: frozen whole blood, isolated PBMCs, or DNA extracted from either of those sample types. From the cysteine through the phenylalanine, the CDR3 covers 18 amino acids. The sequence is cut down to CDR3 DNA, 54 bases in frame from base 1. V lost 4 bases and J lost 3 bases; the stretch between them is 22 bases long. What the work shows at the level of the full study, not this receptor alone: Clinical and demographic metadata were provided uncurated, with the amount varying by source and participant.

As regards this clone: No antigen is known for it. The record has no base qualities; no much larger clone is one base away.

Sequenced: peripheral blood. This clonotype was sampled from a woman aged 60-75 years with COVID-19, enrolled during active disease. The chain joins TRBV5-3 to TRBJ1-4; the D gene lacks a confident call. TRBV5-3 is an open reading frame, and its role is uncertain. This receptor carries the CDR3 CARSQGGPGGRSNEKLFF. DNA sequence: TGTGCCAGAAGCCAAGGCGGGCCCGGAGGCCGATCTAATGAAAAACTGTTTTTT.